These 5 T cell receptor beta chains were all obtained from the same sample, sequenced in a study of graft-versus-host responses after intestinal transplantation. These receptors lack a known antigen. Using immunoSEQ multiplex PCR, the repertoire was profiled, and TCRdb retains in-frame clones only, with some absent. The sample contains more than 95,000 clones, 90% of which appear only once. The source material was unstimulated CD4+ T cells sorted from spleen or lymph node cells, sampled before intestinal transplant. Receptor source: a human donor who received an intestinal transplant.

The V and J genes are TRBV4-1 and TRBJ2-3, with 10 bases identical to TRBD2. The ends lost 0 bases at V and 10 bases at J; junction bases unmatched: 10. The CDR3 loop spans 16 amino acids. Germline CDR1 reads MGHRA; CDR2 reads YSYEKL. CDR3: CASSQDVSSGGYAQYF. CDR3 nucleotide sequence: TGCGCCAGCAGCCAAGATGTGTCTAGCGGGGGTTATGCGCAGTATTTT.

The CDR3, as DNA: TGCGCCAGCAGCTCCCCCGGGACTATCTACAATGAGCAGTTCTTC. This codes for CASSSPGTIYNEQFF. This sequence joins TRBV5-1 and TRBJ2-1; TRBD2 matches at 7 bases. Germline V gene lookup returns CDR1 SGHRS and CDR2 YFSETQ. Trimming took 3 bases from V and 3 from J; bases not matched to a gene: 6. This CDR3 comprises 15 residues.

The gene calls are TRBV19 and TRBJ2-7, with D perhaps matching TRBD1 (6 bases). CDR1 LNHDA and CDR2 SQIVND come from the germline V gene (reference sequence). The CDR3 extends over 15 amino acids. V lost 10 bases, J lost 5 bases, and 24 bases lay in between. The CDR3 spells CAILRPGPYRDEQYF. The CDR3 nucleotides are TGTGCCATCCTCCGTCCCGGCCCGTACAGGGACGAGCAGTACTTC.

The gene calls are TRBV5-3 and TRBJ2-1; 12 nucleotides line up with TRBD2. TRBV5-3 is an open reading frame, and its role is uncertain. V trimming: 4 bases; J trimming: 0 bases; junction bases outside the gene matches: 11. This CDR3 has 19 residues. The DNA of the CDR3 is TGTGCCAGAAGCCCAAGACTAGCGGGGGCCCTAAGCTCCTACAATGAGCAGTTCTTC. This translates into CARSPRLAGALSSYNEQFF.

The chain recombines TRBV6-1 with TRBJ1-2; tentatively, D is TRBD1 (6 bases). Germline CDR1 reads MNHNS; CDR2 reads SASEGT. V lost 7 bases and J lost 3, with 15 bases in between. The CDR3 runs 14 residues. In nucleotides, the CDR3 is TGTGCCAGCACCCAAAGTGGGGGCCACTATGGCTACACCTTC. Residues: CASTQSGGHYGYTF.